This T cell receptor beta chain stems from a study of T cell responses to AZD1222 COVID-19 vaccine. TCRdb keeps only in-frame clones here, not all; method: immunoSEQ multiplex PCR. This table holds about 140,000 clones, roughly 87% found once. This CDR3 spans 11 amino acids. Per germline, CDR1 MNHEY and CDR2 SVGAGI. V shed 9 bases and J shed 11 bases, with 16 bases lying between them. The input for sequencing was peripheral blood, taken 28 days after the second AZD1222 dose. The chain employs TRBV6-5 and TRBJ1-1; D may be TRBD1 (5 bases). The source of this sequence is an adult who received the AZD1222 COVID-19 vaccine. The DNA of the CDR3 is TGTGCCAGTTGGCGGGGCAGGGACGCTTTCTTT. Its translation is CASWRGRDAFF.